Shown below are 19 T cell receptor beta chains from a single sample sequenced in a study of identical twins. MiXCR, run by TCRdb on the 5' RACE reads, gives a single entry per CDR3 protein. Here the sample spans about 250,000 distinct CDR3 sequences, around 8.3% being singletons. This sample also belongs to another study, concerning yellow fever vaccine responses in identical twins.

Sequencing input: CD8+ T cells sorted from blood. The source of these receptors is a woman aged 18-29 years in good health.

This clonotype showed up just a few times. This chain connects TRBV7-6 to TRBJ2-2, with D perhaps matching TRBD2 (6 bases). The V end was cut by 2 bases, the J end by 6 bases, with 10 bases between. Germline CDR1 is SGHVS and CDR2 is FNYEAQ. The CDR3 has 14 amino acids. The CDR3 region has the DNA TGTGCCAGCAGCTTAAGACTAGGTTCCGGGGAGCTGTTTTTT. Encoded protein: CASSLRLGSGELFF.

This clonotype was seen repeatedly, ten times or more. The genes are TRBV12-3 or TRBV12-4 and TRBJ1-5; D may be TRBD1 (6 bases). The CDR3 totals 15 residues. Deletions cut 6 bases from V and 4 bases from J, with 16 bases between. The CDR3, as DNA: TGTGCCAGCAGCCTCCGGGGGCAAGAGAATCAGCCCCAGCATTTT. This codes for CASSLRGQENQPQHF.

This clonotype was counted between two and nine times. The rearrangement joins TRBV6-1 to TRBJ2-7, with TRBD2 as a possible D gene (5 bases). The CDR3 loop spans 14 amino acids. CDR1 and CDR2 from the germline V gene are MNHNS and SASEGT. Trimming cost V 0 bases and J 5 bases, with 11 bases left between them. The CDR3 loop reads CASSEAPDLDEQYF. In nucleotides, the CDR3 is TGTGCCAGCAGTGAAGCGCCGGACTTGGACGAGCAGTACTTC.

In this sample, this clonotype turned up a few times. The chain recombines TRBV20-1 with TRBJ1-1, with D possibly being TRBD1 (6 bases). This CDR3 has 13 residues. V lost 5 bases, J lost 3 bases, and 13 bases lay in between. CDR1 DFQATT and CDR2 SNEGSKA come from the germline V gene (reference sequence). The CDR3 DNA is TGCAGTGCTGGCGGGGGGGCCTACACTGAAGCTTTCTTT. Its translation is CSAGGGAYTEAFF.

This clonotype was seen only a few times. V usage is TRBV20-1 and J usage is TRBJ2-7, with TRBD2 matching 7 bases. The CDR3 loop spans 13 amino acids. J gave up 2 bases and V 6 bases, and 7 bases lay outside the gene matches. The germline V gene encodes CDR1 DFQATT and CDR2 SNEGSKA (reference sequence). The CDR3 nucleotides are TGCAGTGCCAGCGCGCGGGAGACCTACGAGCAGTACTTC. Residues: CSASARETYEQYF.

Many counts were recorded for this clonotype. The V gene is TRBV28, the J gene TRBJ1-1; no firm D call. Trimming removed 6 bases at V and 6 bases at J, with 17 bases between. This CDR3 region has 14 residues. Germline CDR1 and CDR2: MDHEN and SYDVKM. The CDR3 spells CASSPMSGGAEAFF. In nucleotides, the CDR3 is TGTGCCAGCAGCCCGATGTCAGGCGGCGCTGAAGCTTTCTTT.

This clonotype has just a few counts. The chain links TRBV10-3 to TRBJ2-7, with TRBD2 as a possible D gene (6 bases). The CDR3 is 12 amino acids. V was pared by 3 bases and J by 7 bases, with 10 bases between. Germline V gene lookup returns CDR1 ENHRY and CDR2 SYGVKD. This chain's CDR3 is CAISEIAGEQYF. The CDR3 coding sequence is TGTGCCATCAGTGAAATTGCGGGGGAGCAGTACTTC.

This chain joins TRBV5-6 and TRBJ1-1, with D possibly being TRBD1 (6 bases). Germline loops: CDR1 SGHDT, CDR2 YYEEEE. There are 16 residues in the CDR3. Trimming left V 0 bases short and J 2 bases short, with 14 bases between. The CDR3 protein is CASSLAGQLGNTEAFF. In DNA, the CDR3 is TGTGCCAGCAGCTTGGCCGGACAGTTGGGAAACACTGAAGCTTTCTTT.

CDR3 residues: CASSLEGMSGWTEAFF. CDR3 bases: TGTGCCAGCAGCTTAGAGGGGATGTCGGGTTGGACTGAAGCTTTCTTT. The chain recombines TRBV7-9 with TRBJ1-1; D possibly corresponds to TRBD1 (5 bases). V gave up 1 base and J gave up 5 bases, with 17 bases separating them. CDR1 SEHNR and CDR2 FQNEAQ come from the germline V gene (reference sequence). The CDR3 totals 16 residues.

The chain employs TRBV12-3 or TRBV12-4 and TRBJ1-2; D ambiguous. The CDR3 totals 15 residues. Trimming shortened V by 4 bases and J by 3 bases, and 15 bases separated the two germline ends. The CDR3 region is CASSSRSADHYGYTF. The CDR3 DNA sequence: TGTGCCAGCAGTTCCCGCTCGGCAGACCACTATGGCTACACCTTC.

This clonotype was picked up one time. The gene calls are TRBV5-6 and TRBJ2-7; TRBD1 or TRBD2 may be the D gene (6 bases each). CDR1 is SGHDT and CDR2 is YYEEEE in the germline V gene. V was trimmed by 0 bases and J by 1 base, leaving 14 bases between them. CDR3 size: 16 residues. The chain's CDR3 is CASSLASGAASYEQYF. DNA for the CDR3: TGTGCCAGCAGCTTGGCTTCGGGGGCCGCTTCCTACGAGCAGTACTTC.

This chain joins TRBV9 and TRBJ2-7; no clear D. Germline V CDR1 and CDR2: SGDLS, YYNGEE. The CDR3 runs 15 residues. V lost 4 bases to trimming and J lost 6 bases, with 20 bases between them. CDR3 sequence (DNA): TGTGCCAGCAGCTCCCCCTCCGGGCCAGCCTCCGAGCAGTACTTC. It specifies CASSSPSGPASEQYF.

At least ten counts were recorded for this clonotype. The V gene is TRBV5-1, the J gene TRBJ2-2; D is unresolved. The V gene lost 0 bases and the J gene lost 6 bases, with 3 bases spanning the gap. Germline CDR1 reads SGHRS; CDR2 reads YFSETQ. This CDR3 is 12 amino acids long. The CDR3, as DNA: TGCGCCAGCAGCTTGGTTCCCGGGGAGCTGTTTTTT. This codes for CASSLVPGELFF.

This chain's CDR3 is CSASALGILNEQFF. CDR3 coding DNA: TGCAGTGCTAGTGCGTTGGGGATACTCAATGAGCAGTTCTTC. The chain links TRBV20-1 to TRBJ2-1; D gene unclear. V gave up 3 bases and J gave up 6 bases, with 15 bases separating them. The germline V gene has CDR1 DFQATT and CDR2 SNEGSKA (reference sequence). This CDR3 has 14 residues.

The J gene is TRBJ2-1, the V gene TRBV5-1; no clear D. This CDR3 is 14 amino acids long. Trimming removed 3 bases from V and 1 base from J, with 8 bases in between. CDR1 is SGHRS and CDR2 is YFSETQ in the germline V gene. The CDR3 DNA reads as TGCGCCAGCAGCTCCGAGGTTTCCTACAATGAGCAGTTCTTC. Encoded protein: CASSSEVSYNEQFF.

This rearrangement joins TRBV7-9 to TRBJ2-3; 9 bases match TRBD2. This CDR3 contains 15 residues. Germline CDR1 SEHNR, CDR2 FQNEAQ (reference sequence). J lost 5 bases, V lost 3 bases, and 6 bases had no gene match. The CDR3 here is CASSFPSGDGDTQYF. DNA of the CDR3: TGTGCCAGCAGCTTCCCTAGCGGGGACGGAGATACGCAGTATTTT. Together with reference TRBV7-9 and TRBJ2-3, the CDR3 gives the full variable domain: DTGVSQNPRHKITKRGQNVTFRCDPISEHNRLYWYRQTLGQGPEFLTYFQNEAQLEKSRLLSDRFSAERPKGSFSTLEIQRTEQGDSAMYLCASSFPSGDGDTQYFGPGTRLTVL.

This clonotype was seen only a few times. CDR3 nucleotide sequence: TGTGCTAGTGGTCACGGGCCTTATGGCTCCTACAATGAGCAGTTCTTC. Residues: CASGHGPYGSYNEQFF. The rearrangement links TRBV12-5 to TRBJ2-1; D unclear. V was trimmed by 5 bases and J by 0 bases, leaving 14 bases between them. Germline CDR1 reads LGHNT; CDR2 reads FRNRAP. CDR3 length: 16 residues.

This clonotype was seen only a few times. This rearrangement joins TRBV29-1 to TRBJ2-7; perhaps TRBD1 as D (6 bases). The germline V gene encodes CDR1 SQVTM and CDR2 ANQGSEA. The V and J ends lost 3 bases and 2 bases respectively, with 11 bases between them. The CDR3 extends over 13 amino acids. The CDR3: CSVEGAEAYEQYF. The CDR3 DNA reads TGCAGCGTTGAGGGGGCAGAGGCCTACGAGCAGTACTTC.

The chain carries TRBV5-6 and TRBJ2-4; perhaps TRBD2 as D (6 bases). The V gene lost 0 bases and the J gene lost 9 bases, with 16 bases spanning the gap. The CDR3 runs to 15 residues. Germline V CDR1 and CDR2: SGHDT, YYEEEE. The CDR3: CASSLALRGFLIQYF. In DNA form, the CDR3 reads TGTGCCAGCAGCTTGGCCCTACGGGGGTTCCTCATTCAGTACTTC.